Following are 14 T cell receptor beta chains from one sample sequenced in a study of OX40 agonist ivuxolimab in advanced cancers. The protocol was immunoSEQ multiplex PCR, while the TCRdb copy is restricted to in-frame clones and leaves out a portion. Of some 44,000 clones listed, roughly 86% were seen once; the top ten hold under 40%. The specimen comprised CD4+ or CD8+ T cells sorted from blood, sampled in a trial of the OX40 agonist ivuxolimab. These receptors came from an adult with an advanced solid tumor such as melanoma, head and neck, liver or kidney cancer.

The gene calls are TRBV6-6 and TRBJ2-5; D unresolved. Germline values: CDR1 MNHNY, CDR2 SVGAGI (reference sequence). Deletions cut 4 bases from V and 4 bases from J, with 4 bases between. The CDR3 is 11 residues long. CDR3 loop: CASSSGETQYF. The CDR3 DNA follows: TGTGCCAGCAGTTCCGGAGAGACCCAGTACTTC.

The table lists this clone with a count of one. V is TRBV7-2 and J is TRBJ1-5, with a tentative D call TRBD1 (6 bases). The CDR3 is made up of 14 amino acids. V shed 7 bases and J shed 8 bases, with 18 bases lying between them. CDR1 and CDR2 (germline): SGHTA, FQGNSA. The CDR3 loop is CASTPDSGLEPQHF. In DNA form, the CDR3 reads TGTGCCAGCACCCCGGACAGTGGATTGGAGCCCCAGCATTTT.

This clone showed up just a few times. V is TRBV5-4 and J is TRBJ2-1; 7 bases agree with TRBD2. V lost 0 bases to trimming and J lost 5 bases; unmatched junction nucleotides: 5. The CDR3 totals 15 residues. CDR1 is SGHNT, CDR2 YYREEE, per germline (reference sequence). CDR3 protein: CASSLGLAKDNEQFF. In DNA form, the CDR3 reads TGTGCCAGCAGCTTGGGACTAGCTAAGGACAATGAGCAGTTCTTC.

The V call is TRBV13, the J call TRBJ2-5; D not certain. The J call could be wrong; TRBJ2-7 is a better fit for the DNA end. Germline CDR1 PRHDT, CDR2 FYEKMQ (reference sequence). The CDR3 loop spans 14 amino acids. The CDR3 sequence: CASSLGLSTYEQYF. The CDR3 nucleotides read TGTGCCAGCAGCTTAGGACTTTCGACCTACGAGCAGTACTTC.

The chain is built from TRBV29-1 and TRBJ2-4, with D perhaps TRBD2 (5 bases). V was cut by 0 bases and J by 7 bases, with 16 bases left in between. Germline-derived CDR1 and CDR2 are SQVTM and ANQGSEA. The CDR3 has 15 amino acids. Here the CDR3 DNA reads TGCAGCGTTGAAGATGTACGGGGTGTTGTTAACATTCAGTACTTC. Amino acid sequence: CSVEDVRGVVNIQYF.

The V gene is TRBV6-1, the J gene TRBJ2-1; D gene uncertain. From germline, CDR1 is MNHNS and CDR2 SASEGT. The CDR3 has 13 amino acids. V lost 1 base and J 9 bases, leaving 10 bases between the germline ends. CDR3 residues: CASSEGWSSEQFF. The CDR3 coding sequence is TGTGCCAGCAGTGAAGGGTGGTCCAGTGAGCAGTTCTTC.

This chain's CDR3 is CASSPSAIYSYEQYF. In nucleotides, the CDR3 is TGTGCCAGCAGCCCGTCCGCCATTTACTCCTACGAGCAGTACTTC. The chain joins TRBV7-3 to TRBJ2-7; D unclear. The germline V gene encodes CDR1 SGHTA and CDR2 FQGTGA. The length of the CDR3 is 15 residues. V lost 5 bases and J lost 0, with 14 bases in between.

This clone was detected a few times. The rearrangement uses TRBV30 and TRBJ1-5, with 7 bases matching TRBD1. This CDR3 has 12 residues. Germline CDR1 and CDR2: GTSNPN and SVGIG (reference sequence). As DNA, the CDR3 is TGTGCTGGGGACAGTAAAAATCAGCCCCAGCATTTT. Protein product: CAGDSKNQPQHF.

This CDR3 is CASSPGWSCEQYF. In nucleotides, the CDR3 is TGTGCCAGCAGTCCGGGGTGGAGTTGCGAGCAGTACTTC. This sequence joins TRBV6-4 and TRBJ2-7, with D possibly being TRBD2 (5 bases). CDR3 length equals 13 residues. With 5 bases removed from V and 6 bases from J, the gap between germline ends came to 14 bases. The germline V gene has CDR1 MRHNA and CDR2 SNTAGT.

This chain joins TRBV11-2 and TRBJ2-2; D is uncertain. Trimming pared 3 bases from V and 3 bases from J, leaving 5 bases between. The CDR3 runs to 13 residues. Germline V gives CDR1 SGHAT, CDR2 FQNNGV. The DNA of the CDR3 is TGTGCCAGCAGCTTTCGGGACACCGGGGAGCTGTTTTTT. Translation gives CASSFRDTGELFF.

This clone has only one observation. The CDR3 bases are TGTGCCAGCAACCTAGCGGGGATCGGCGGGGAGCTGTTTTTT. Its translation: CASNLAGIGGELFF. V and J are TRBV5-4 and TRBJ2-2, with 9 bases lining up with TRBD2. Per germline, CDR1 SGHNT and CDR2 YYREEE (reference sequence). The CDR3 consists of 14 residues. J gave up 7 bases and V 6 bases, and 7 bases lay outside the gene matches.

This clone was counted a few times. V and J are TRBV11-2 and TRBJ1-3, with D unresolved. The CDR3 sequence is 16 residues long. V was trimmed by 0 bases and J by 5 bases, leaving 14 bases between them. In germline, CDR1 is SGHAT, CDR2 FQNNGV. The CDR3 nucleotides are TGTGCCAGCAGCTTAGAAGGGATATCAGGTAGAAACACCATATATTTT. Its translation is CASSLEGISGRNTIYF. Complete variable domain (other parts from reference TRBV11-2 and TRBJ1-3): EAGVAQSPRYKIIEKRQSVAFWCNPISGHATLYWYQQILGQGPKLLIQFQNNGVVDDSQLPKDRFSAERLKGVDSTLKIQPAKLEDSAVYLCASSLEGISGRNTIYFGEGSWLTVV.

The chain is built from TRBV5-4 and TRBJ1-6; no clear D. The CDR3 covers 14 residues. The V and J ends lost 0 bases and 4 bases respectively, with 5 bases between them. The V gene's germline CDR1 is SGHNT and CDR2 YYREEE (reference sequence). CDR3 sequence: CASSLDSYNSPLHF. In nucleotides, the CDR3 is TGTGCCAGCAGCTTGGACAGTTATAATTCACCCCTCCACTTT. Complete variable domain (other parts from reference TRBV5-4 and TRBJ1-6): ETGVTQSPTHLIKTRGQQVTLRCSSQSGHNTVSWYQQALGQGPQFIFQYYREEENGRGNFPPRFSGLQFPNYSSELNVNALELDDSALYLCASSLDSYNSPLHFGNGTRLTVT.

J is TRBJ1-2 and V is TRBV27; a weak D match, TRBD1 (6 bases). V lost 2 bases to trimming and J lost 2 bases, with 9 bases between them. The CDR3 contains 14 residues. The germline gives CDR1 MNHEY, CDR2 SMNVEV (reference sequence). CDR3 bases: TGTGCCAGCAGTTTAGGACAGCCGAACTATGGCTACACCTTC. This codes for CASSLGQPNYGYTF.